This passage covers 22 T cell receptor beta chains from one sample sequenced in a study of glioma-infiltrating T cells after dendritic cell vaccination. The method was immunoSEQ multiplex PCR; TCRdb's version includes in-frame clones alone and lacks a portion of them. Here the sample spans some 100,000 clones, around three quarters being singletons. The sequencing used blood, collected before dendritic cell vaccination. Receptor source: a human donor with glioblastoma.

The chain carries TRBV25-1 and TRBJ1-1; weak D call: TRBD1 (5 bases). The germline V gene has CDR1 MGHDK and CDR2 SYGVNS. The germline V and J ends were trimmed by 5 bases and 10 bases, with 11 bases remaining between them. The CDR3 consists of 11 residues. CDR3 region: CASSRGERAFF. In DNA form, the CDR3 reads TGTGCCAGCAGTCGGGGGGAAAGAGCTTTCTTT.

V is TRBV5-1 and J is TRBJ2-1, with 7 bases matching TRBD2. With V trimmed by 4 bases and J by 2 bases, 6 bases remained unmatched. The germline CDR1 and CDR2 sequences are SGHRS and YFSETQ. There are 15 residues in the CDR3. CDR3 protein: CASSPGGSPYNEQFF. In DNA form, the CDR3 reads TGCGCCAGCAGCCCCGGGGGGTCTCCCTACAATGAGCAGTTCTTC.

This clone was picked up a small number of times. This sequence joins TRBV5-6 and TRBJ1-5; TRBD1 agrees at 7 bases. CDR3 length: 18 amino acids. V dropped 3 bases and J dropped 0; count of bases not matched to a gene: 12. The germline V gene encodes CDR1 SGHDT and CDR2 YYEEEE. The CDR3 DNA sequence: TGTGCCAGCAGCTCCTACCGGACAGGAGATTATAGCAATCAGCCCCAGCATTTT. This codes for CASSSYRTGDYSNQPQHF.

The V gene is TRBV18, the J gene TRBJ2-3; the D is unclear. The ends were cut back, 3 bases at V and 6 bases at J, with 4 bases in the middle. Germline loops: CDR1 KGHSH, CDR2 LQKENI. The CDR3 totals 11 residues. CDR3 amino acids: CASSPSDTQYF. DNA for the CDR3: TGTGCCAGCTCACCTTCTGATACGCAGTATTTT.

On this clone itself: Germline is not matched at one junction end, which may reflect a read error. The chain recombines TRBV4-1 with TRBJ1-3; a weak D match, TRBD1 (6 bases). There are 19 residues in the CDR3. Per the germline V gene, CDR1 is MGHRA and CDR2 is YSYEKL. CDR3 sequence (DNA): TGCGCCAGCAGCCAAGATTTGGAAACAGGACAGAGCTCTAGAAACACCATATATTTT. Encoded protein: CASSQDLETGQSSRNTIYF.

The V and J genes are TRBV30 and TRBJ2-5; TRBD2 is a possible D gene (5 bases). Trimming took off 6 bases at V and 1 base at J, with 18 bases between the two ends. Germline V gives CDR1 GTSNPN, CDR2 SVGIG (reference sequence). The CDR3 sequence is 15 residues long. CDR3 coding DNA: TGTGCCTGCACGATCAAGGCTAGCTCCCAAGAGACCCAGTACTTC. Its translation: CACTIKASSQETQYF.

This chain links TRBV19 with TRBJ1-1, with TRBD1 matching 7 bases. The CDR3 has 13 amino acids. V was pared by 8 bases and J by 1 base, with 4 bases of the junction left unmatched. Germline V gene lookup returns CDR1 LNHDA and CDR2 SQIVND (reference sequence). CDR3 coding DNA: TGTGCCAGTTCCGACAGGGCGAACACTGAAGCTTTCTTT. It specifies CASSDRANTEAFF.

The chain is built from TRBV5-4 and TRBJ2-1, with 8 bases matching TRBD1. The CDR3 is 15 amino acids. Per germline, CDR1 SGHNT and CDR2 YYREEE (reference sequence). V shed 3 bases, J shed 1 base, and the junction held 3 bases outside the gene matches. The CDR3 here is CASSSRTGSYNEQFF. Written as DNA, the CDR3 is TGTGCCAGCAGCTCTAGGACAGGGTCCTACAATGAGCAGTTCTTC.

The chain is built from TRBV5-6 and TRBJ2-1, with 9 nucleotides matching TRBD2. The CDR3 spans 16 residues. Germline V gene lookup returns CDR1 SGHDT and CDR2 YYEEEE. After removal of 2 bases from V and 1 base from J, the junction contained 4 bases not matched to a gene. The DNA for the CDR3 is TGTGCCAGCAGCTTACGACTAGCGGTTTCCTACAATGAGCAGTTCTTC. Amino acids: CASSLRLAVSYNEQFF.

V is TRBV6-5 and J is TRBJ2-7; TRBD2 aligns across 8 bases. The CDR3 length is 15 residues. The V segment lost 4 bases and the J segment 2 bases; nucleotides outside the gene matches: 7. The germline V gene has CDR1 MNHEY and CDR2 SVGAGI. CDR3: CASSFGGDGTYEQYF. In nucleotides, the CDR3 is TGTGCCAGCAGTTTCGGGGGGGACGGAACCTACGAGCAGTACTTC.

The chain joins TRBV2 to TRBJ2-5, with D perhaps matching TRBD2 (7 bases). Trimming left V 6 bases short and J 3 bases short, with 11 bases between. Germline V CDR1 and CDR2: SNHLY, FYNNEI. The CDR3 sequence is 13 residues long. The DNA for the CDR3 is TGTGCCAGCAGCGGGGGGCTGGAAGAGACCCAGTACTTC. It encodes CASSGGLEETQYF. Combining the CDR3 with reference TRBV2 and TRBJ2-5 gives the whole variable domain EPEVTQTPSHQVTQMGQEVILRCVPISNHLYFYWYRQILGQKVEFLVSFYNNEISEKSEIFDDQFSVERPDGSNFTLKIRSTKLEDSAMYFCASSGGLEETQYFGPGTRLLVL.

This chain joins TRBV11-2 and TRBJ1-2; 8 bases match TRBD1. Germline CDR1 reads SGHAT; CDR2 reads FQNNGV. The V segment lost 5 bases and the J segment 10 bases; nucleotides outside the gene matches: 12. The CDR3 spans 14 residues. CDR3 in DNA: TGTGCCAGCAGCCCCGGACAGGGACGCTCCAACTACACCTTC. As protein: CASSPGQGRSNYTF.

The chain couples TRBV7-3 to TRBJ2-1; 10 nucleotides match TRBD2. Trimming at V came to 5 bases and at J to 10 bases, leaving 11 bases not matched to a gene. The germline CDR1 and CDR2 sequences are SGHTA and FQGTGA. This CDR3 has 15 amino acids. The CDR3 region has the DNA TGTGCCAGCAGCGCTACTAGCGGGGTCGACTCGGAGCAGTTCTTC. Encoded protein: CASSATSGVDSEQFF.

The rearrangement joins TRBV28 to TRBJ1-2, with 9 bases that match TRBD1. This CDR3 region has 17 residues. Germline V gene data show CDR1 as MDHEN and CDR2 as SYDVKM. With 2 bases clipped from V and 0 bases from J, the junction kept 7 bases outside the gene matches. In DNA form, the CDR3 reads TGTGCCAGCAGTTTAGGGGGCCGACAGGGGGCTAACTATGGCTACACCTTC. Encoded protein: CASSLGGRQGANYGYTF.

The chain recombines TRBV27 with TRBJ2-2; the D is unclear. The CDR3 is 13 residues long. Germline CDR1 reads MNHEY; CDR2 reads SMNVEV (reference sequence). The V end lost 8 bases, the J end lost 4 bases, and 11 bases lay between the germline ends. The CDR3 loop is CASLARPTGELFF. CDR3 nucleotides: TGTGCCAGCTTAGCAAGGCCCACCGGGGAGCTGTTTTTT.

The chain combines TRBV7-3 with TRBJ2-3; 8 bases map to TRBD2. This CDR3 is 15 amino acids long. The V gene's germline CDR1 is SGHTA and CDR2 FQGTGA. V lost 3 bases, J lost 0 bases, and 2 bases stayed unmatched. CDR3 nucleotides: TGTGCCAGCAGCTTCGGGGGGGCTAGCACAGATACGCAGTATTTT. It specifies CASSFGGASTDTQYF.

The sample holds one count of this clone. The CDR3 protein is CATSRETSGSSSGANVLTF. Here the CDR3 DNA reads TGTGCCACCAGCAGAGAGACTAGCGGGTCTAGCTCTGGGGCCAACGTCCTGACTTTC. The rearrangement links TRBV15 to TRBJ2-6, with 10 positions matching TRBD2. The CDR3 covers 19 residues. CDR1 and CDR2 from the germline V gene are LNHNV and YYDKDF (reference sequence). V was pared by 0 bases and J by 0 bases, with 5 bases of the junction left unmatched. Full variable domain (missing parts from reference TRBV15 and TRBJ2-6): DAMVIQNPRYQVTQFGKPVTLSCSQTLNHNVMYWYQQKSSQAPKLLFHYYDKDFNNEADTPDNFQSRRPNTSFCFLDIRSPGLGDTAMYLCATSRETSGSSSGANVLTFGAGSRLTVL.

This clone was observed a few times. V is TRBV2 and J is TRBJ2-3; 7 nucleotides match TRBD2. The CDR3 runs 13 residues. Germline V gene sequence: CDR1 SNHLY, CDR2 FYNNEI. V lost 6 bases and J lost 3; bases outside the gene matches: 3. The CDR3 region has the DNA TGTGCCAGCAGCGCGGGGGTTACAGATACGCAGTATTTT. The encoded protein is CASSAGVTDTQYF.

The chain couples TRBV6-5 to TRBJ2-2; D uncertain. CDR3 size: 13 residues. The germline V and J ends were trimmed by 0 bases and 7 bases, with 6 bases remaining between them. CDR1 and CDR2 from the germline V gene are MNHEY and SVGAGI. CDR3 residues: CASSYSSHGELFF. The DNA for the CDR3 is TGTGCCAGCAGTTACTCTAGCCACGGGGAGCTGTTTTTT.

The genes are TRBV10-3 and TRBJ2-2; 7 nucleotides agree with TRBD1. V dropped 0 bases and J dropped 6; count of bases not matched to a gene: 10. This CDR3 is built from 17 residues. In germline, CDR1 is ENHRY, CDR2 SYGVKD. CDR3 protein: CAISESRGREGPGELFF. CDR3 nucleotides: TGTGCCATCAGTGAGTCAAGGGGGCGCGAGGGGCCCGGGGAGCTGTTTTTT.

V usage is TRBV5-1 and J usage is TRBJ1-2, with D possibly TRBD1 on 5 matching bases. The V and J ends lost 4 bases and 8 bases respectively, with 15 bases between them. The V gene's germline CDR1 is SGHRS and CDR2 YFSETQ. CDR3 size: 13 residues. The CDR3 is CASSPDIGNGYTF. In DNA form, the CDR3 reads TGCGCCAGCAGCCCGGACATAGGTAACGGCTACACCTTC.

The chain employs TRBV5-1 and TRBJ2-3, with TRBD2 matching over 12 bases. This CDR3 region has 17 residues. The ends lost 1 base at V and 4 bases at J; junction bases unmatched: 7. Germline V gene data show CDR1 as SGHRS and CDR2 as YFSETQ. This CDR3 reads CASSLQTSGSVADTQYF. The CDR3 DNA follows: TGCGCCAGCAGCTTGCAGACTAGCGGGAGTGTCGCAGATACGCAGTATTTT.